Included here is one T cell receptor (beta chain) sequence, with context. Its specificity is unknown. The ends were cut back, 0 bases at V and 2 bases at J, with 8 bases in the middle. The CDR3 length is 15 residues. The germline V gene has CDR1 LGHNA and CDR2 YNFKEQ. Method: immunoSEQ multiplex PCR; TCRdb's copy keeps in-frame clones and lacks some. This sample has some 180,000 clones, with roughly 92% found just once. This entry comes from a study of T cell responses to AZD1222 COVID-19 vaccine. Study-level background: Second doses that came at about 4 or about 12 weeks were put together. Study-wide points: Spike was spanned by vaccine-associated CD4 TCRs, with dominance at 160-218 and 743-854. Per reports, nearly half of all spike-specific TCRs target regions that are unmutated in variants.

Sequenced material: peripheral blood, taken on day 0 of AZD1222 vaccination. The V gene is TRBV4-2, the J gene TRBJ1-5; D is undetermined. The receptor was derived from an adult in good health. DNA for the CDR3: TGTGCCAGCAGCCAAGAGGGTTTAGGCAATCAGCCCCAGCATTTT. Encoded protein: CASSQEGLGNQPQHF.